This T cell receptor beta chain appears in the sequencing data of a study of sequential checkpoint blockade in melanoma. For the study at large: First-line arms were nivolumab then ipilimumab, or the reverse, randomized 1:1. Both treatment sequences were followed by maintenance nivolumab.

With 11 bases removed from V and 0 bases from J, the gap between germline ends came to 14 bases. The CDR3 length is 14 residues. CDR1 ENHRY and CDR2 SYGVKD come from the germline V gene. Indicated treatment: randomized to nivolumab then ipilimumab (arm A) or the reverse (arm B). No patient had prior DNA-damaging chemotherapy. Live CD3+CD8+ CD19− CD56− cells were sorted from PBMCs. Generated by immunoSEQ multiplex PCR, the TCRdb table keeps only in-frame clones and is missing some. The sample has 17,000 or so clones, 70% to 80% seen once. The sample in question was CD8+ T cells sorted from blood (inferred from file names), obtained from a patient given nivolumab and ipilimumab in sequence. The origin of this receptor is a human donor with melanoma. The chain has TRBV10-3 and TRBJ2-1, with a weak D call TRBD2 (6 bases). The CDR3 bases are TGTGCCGCTCACGGGGGAAGCTCCTACAATGAGCAGTTCTTC. Translated: CAAHGGSSYNEQFF.